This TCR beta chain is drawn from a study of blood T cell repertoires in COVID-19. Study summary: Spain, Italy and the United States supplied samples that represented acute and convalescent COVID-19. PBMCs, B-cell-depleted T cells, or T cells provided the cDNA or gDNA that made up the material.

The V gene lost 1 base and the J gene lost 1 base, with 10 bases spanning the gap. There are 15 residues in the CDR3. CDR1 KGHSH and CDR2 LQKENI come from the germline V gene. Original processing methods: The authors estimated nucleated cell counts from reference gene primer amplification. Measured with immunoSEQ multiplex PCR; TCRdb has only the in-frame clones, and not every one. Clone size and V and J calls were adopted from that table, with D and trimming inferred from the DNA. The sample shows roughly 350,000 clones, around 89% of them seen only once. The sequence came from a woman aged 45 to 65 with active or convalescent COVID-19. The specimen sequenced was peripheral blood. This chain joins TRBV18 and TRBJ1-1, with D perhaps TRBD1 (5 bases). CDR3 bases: TGTGCCAGCTCACCACAGGAGGGGACGAACACTGAAGCTTTCTTT. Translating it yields CASSPQEGTNTEAFF. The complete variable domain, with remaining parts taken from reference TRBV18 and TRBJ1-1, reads NAGVMQNPRHLVRRRGQEARLRCSPMKGHSHVYWYRQLPEEGLKFMVYLQKENIIDESGMPKERFSAEFPKEGPSILRIQQVVRGDSAAYFCASSPQEGTNTEAFFGQGTRLTVV.